This T cell receptor (beta chain) came from a study of OX40 agonist ivuxolimab in advanced cancers. For the study at large: Dose-escalation subjects each had hepatocellular carcinoma, melanoma, renal cell or head and neck cancer. Of mixed ages from about 20 to 80 and averaging about 60 years, the group was just under 85% male. A history of anti-PD-1, anti-PD-L1 or anti-CTLA-4 therapy was acceptable, and about 37% had some. Study-level points and caveats: Certain nonresponding patients likewise had low normalized T-cell clonal expansion.

Repertoires were generated with immunoSEQ multiplex PCR, while TCRdb's copy carries only in-frame clones and drops some. Of 60,000 to 65,000 clones listed, about 91% are singletons. A word on this clone: What it recognizes is unknown.

V lost 0 bases to trimming and J lost 7 bases, with 13 bases between them. Per germline, CDR1 LNHDA and CDR2 SQIVND (reference sequence). CDR3 length: 15 residues. This clonotype was sampled from an adult with an advanced solid tumor such as melanoma, head and neck, liver or kidney cancer. The sequenced sample was CD4+ or CD8+ T cells sorted from blood, obtained in a trial of the OX40 agonist ivuxolimab. The V call is TRBV19, the J call TRBJ1-5, with D possibly matching TRBD1 (5 bases). The CDR3 DNA is TGTGCCAGTAGTATAGACCTACAGGTTTGGCAGCCCCAGCATTTT. It yields the protein CASSIDLQVWQPQHF.